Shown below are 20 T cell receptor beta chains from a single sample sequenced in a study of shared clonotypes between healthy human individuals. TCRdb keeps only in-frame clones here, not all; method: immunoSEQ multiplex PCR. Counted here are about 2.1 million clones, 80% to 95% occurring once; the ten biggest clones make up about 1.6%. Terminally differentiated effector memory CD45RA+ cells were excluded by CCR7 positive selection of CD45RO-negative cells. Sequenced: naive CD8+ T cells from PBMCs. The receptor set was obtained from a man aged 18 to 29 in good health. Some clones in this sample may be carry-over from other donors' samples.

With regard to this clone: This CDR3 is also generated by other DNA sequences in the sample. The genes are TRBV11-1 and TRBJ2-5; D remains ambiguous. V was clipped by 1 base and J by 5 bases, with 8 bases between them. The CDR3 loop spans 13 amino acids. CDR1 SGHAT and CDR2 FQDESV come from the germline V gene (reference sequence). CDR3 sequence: CASSLDGEETQYF. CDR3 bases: TGTGCCAGCAGCTTAGATGGCGAGGAGACCCAGTACTTC.

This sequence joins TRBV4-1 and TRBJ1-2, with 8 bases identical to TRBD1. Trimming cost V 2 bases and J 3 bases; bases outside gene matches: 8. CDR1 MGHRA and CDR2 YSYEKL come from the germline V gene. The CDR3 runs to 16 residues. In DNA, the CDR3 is TGCGCCAGCAGCCAATCGTCAGGACAGGGCCACTATGGCTACACCTTC. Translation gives CASSQSSGQGHYGYTF.

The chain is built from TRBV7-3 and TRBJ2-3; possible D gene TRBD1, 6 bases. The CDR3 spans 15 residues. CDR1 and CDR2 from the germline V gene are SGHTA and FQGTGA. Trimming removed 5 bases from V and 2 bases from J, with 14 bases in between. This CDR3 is CASSPTWGLTDTQYF. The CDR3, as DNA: TGTGCCAGCAGCCCCACGTGGGGGCTCACAGATACGCAGTATTTT.

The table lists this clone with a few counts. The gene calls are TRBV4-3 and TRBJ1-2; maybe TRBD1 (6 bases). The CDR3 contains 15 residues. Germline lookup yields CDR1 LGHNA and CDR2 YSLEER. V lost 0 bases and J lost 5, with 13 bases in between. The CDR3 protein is CASSQDLGAWYGYTF. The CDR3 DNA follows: TGCGCCAGCAGCCAAGATCTGGGGGCATGGTATGGCTACACCTTC.

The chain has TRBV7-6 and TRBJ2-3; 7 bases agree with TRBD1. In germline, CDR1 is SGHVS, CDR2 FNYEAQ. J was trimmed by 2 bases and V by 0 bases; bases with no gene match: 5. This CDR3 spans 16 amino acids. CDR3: CASSLADRRLTDTQYF. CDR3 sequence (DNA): TGTGCCAGCAGCTTAGCGGACAGGCGGCTCACAGATACGCAGTATTTT.

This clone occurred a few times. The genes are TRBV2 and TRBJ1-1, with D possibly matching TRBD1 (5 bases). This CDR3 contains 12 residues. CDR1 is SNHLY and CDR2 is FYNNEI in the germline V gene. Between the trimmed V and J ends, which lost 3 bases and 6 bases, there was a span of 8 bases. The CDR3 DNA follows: TGTGCCAGCAGTGACACGGGGGCTGAAGCTTTCTTT. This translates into CASSDTGAEAFF. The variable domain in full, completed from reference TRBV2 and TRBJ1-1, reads EPEVTQTPSHQVTQMGQEVILRCVPISNHLYFYWYRQILGQKVEFLVSFYNNEISEKSEIFDDQFSVERPDGSNFTLKIRSTKLEDSAMYFCASSDTGAEAFFGQGTRLTVV.

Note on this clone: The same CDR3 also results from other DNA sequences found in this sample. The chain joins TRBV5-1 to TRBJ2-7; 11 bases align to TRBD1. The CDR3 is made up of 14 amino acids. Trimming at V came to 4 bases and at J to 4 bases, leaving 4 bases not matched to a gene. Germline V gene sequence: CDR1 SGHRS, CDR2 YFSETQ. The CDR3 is CASSPGQGGYEQYF. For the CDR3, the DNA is TGCGCCAGCAGCCCGGGACAGGGGGGGTACGAGCAGTACTTC.

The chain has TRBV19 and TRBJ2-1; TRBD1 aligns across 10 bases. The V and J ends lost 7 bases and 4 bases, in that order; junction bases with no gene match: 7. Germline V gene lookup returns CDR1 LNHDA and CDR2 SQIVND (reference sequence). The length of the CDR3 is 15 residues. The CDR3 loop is CASTLGTGAYNEQFF. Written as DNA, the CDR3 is TGTGCCAGTACCTTAGGGACAGGGGCTTACAATGAGCAGTTCTTC.

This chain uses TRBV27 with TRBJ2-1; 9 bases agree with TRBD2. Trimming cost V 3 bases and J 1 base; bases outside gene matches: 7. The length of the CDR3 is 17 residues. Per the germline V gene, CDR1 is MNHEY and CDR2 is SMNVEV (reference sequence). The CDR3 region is CASSLGAGGSSYNEQFF. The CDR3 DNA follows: TGTGCCAGCAGTTTGGGGGCGGGAGGGTCGTCCTACAATGAGCAGTTCTTC.

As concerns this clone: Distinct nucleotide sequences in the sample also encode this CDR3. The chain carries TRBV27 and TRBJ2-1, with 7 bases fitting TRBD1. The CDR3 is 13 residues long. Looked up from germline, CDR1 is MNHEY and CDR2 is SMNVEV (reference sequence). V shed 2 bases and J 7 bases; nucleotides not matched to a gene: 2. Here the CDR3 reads CASSLTQGNEQFF. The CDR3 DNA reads TGTGCCAGCAGTTTAACACAGGGGAATGAGCAGTTCTTC.

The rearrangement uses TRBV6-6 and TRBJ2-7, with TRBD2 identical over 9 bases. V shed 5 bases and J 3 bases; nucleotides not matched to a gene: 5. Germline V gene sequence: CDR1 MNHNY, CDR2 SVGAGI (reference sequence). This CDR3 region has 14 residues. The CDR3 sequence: CASSTGLAYYEQYF. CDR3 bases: TGTGCCAGCAGTACTGGACTAGCGTACTACGAGCAGTACTTC.

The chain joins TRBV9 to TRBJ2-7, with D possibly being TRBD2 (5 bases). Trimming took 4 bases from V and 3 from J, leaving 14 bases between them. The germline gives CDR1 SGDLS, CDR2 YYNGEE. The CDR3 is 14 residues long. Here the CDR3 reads CASSPRETGYEQYF. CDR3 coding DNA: TGTGCCAGCAGCCCCCGGGAAACCGGCTACGAGCAGTACTTC.

CDR3 nucleotide sequence: TGTGCCAGCAGTTTGAACAGCTGGACTAGCGGGGGGCTTAGCAATGAGCAGTTCTTC. Amino acids: CASSLNSWTSGGLSNEQFF. The gene calls are TRBV28 and TRBJ2-1; 14 nucleotides agree with TRBD2. Germline CDR1 reads MDHEN; CDR2 reads SYDVKM. The ends lost 3 bases at V and 6 bases at J; junction bases unmatched: 13. CDR3 length: 19 residues.

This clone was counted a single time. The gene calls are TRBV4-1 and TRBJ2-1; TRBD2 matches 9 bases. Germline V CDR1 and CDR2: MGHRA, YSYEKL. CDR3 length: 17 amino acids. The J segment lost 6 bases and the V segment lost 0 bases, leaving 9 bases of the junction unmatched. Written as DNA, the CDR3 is TGCGCCAGCAGCCAAGAACCGACGCGTAGCGGGAGCAATGAGCAGTTCTTC. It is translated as CASSQEPTRSGSNEQFF.

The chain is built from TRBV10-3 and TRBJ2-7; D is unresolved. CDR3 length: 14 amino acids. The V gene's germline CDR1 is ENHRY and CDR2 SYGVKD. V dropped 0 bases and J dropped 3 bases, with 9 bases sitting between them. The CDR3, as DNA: TGTGCCATCAGTGAGTCCTTGGTAGGCTACGAGCAGTACTTC. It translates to CAISESLVGYEQYF.

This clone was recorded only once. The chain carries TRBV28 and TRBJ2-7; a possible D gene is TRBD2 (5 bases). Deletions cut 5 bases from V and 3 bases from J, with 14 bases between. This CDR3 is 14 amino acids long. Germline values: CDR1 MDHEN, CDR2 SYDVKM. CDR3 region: CASSPGGRNYEQYF. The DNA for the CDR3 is TGTGCCAGCAGTCCCGGCGGGCGGAACTACGAGCAGTACTTC.

The DNA of the CDR3 is TGTGCCAGCAGCCCGGGGGTAGCCTACAATGAGCAGTTCTTC. Amino acid sequence: CASSPGVAYNEQFF. V usage is TRBV5-4 and J usage is TRBJ2-1, with D possibly TRBD2 on 6 matching bases. The length of the CDR3 is 14 residues. Deletions cut 4 bases from V and 2 bases from J, with 10 bases between. Per germline, CDR1 SGHNT and CDR2 YYREEE (reference sequence). The variable domain in full, completed from reference TRBV5-4 and TRBJ2-1, reads ETGVTQSPTHLIKTRGQQVTLRCSSQSGHNTVSWYQQALGQGPQFIFQYYREEENGRGNFPPRFSGLQFPNYSSELNVNALELDDSALYLCASSPGVAYNEQFFGPGTRLTVL.

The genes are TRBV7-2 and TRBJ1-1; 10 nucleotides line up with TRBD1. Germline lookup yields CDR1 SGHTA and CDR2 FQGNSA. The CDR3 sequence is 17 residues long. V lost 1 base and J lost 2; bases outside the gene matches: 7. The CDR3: CASSLESDRGRNTEAFF. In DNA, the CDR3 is TGTGCCAGCAGCTTAGAAAGCGACAGGGGGCGAAACACTGAAGCTTTCTTT.

CDR3 residues: CASSLGVGELFF. The CDR3 DNA sequence: TGCGCCAGCAGCTTGGGAGTGGGGGAGCTGTTTTTT. This chain connects TRBV5-1 to TRBJ2-2, with D unclear. This CDR3 has 12 amino acids. In germline, CDR1 is SGHRS, CDR2 YFSETQ. Trimming stripped 0 bases from V and 8 bases from J, with 5 bases between.

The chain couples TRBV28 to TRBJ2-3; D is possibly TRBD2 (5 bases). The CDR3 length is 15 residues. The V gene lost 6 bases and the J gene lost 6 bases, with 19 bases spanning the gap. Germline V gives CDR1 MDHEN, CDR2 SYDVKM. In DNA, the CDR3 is TGTGCCAGCAGCGCCTTTGCAGCGGAACGGGATACGCAGTATTTT. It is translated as CASSAFAAERDTQYF.